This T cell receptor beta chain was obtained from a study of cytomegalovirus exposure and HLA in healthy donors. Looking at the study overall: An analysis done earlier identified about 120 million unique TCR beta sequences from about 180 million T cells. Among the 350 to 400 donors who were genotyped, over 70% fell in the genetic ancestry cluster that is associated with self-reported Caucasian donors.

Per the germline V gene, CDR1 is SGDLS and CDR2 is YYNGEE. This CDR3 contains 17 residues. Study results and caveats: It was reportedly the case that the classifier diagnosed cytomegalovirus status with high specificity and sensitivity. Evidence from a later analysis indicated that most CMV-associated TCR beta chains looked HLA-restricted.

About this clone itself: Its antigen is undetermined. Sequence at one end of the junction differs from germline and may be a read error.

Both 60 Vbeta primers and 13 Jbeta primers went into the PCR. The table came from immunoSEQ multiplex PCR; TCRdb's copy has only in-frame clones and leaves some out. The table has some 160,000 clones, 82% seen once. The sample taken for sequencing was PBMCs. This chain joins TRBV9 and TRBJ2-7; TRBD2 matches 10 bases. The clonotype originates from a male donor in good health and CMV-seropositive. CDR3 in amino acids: CAGSVAPLAGAPYEQYF. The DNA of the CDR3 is TGTGCCGGCAGCGTAGCCCCTCTAGCGGGGGCTCCCTACGAGCAGTACTTC.